The entry below describes one T cell receptor beta chain. Its antigen is unidentified. The data stem from a study of cytomegalovirus exposure and HLA in healthy donors. Regarding the study as a whole: In a later analysis, TCR beta V- and J-gene trimming showed a link to a missense DCLRE1C variant.

The primer mix had 60 Vbeta and 13 Jbeta primers. Produced via immunoSEQ multiplex PCR; TCRdb's table is partial and in-frame only. This table has around 95,000 clones, around four fifths appearing once. The CDR3 spans 17 residues. Trimming took 0 bases from V and 3 from J, leaving 20 bases between them. Germline assignment: CDR1 GTSNPN and CDR2 SVGIG (reference sequence). The clonotype comes from a man aged 25-45 years in good health and CMV-seropositive. The sequenced sample was PBMCs. The V and J genes are TRBV30 and TRBJ2-5; tentatively, D is TRBD2 (6 bases). This CDR3 reads CAWSVQEGSTSEETQYF. The CDR3 coding sequence is TGTGCCTGGAGTGTACAGGAGGGATCCACATCGGAAGAGACCCAGTACTTC.